These T cell receptor beta chains were read from a single sample in a study of blood T cell repertoires in COVID-19. Only in-frame clones appear in the TCRdb table, and some are missing; sequencing was by immunoSEQ multiplex PCR. The table lists roughly 260,000 clones, 70% to 90% of them singletons. Sequences were obtained from peripheral blood. The source of these receptors is a woman between 40 and 50 years old who had recovered from COVID-19. Both conserved end residues are part of each CDR3. A D gene is named only where the DNA matches it firmly. The listing skips clone size in some rows; elsewhere it reads once, few, many or a size class.

V gene: TRBV6-5
clone size: .
J gene: TRBJ1-1
D gene: TRBD1
CDR3 DNA: TGTGCCAGCAGTCAGGGGGCAGGAGCTTTCTTT
CDR3 protein: CASSQGAGAFF

V gene: TRBV10-3
clone size: .
J gene: TRBJ2-3
D gene: .
CDR3 DNA: TGTGCCATCAAGGGCGGCGGGGATACGCAGTATTTT
CDR3 protein: CAIKGGGDTQYF

V gene: TRBV2
clone size: few
J gene: TRBJ2-1
D gene: TRBD2
CDR3 DNA: TGTGCCAGCAGTGAAAGGTCTAGCGGGACTTACAATGAGCAGTTCTTC
CDR3 protein: CASSERSSGTYNEQFF

V gene: TRBV28
clone size: .
J gene: TRBJ1-2
D gene: TRBD1
CDR3 DNA: TGTGCCAGCAGCACATCGTGGGGGACAGGGAACAGCTACACCTTC
CDR3 protein: CASSTSWGTGNSYTF

V gene: TRBV19
clone size: few
J gene: TRBJ2-3
D gene: .
CDR3 DNA: TGTGCCAGTAGGGCAGGGGGCACAGATACGCAGTATTTT
CDR3 protein: CASRAGGTDTQYF

V gene: TRBV5-5
clone size: .
J gene: TRBJ1-4
D gene: .
CDR3 DNA: TGTGCCAGCAGTAGCACCCCAAATGAAAAACTGTTTTTT
CDR3 protein: CASSSTPNEKLFF

V gene: TRBV4-1
clone size: once
J gene: TRBJ1-1
D gene: .
CDR3 DNA: TGCGCCAGCAGCCGCGTCGCGGGTGACACTGAAGCTTTCTTT
CDR3 protein: CASSRVAGDTEAFF

V gene: TRBV7-2
clone size: .
J gene: TRBJ2-1
D gene: .
CDR3 DNA: TGTGCCAGCAGCTTTTTTACCCCCGGGGAGCAGTTCTTC
CDR3 protein: CASSFFTPGEQFF

V gene: TRBV5-4
clone size: .
J gene: TRBJ2-7
D gene: TRBD1
CDR3 DNA: TGTGCCAGCAGGTTAGCCGGCGACAGGGCCCACGAGCAGTACTTC
CDR3 protein: CASRLAGDRAHEQYF

V gene: TRBV27
clone size: .
J gene: TRBJ1-2
D gene: .
CDR3 DNA: TGTGCCAGCAGTTCTGGGACAAATGGTGGCTACACCTTC
CDR3 protein: CASSSGTNGGYTF

V gene: TRBV6-1
clone size: .
J gene: TRBJ2-1
D gene: TRBD2
CDR3 DNA: TGTGCCAGCAGTGAAGCGCTTCTTGGACTAGGGATTAATGAGCAGTTCTTC
CDR3 protein: CASSEALLGLGINEQFF

V gene: TRBV6-2/TRBV6-3
clone size: once
J gene: TRBJ1-5
D gene: .
CDR3 DNA: TGTGCCAGCAGTGCAACACCGGGTCTCAATCAGCCCCAGCATTTT
CDR3 protein: CASSATPGLNQPQHF

V gene: TRBV5-5
clone size: once
J gene: TRBJ2-5
D gene: TRBD2
CDR3 DNA: TGTGCCAGCAGCTTGGCTCGTCTAGCGGGCTTCGCGGAGACCCAGTACTTC
CDR3 protein: CASSLARLAGFAETQYF

V gene: TRBV7-8
clone size: .
J gene: TRBJ2-7
D gene: .
CDR3 DNA: TGTGCCAGCAGCTTAGCTGGCCAGTCCTACGAGCAGTACTTC
CDR3 protein: CASSLAGQSYEQYF

V gene: TRBV11-2
clone size: .
J gene: TRBJ1-4
D gene: .
CDR3 DNA: TGTGCCAGCAGCCTCAGGGGTACAACTAATGAAAAACTGTTTTTT
CDR3 protein: CASSLRGTTNEKLFF

V gene: TRBV7-2
clone size: .
J gene: TRBJ2-1
D gene: .
CDR3 DNA: TGTGCCAGCAGCCCCCCCGCGGTCTACAATGAGCAGTTCTTC
CDR3 protein: CASSPPAVYNEQFF

V gene: TRBV3-1/TRBV3-2
clone size: once
J gene: TRBJ2-7
D gene: .
CDR3 DNA: TGTGCCAGCAGCCAAGAACTACAAAACTACGAGCAGTACTTC
CDR3 protein: CASSQELQNYEQYF

V gene: TRBV19
clone size: .
J gene: TRBJ2-5
D gene: .
CDR3 DNA: TGTGCCAGTAGTATAGTGCCCGGGGCGGGGGAGACCCAGTACTTC
CDR3 protein: CASSIVPGAGETQYF

V gene: TRBV5-6
clone size: .
J gene: TRBJ2-2
D gene: .
CDR3 DNA: TGTGCCAGCAGCGCGCCTACAGGGAGTTATGCGGAGCTGTTTTTT
CDR3 protein: CASSAPTGSYAELFF

V gene: TRBV20-1
clone size: once
J gene: TRBJ2-5
D gene: TRBD2
CDR3 DNA: TGCAGTGCTAGTGGCCTAGCGGGAGGGGGGGAGACCCAGTACTTC
CDR3 protein: CSASGLAGGGETQYF

V gene: TRBV19
clone size: .
J gene: TRBJ2-7
D gene: .
CDR3 DNA: TGTGCCAGTAGTATATCCAGGGGTCCGTACGAGCAGTACTTC
CDR3 protein: CASSISRGPYEQYF

V gene: TRBV27
clone size: .
J gene: TRBJ1-6
D gene: TRBD1
CDR3 DNA: TGTGCCAGCAGCGGGACAGGAGGTTCACCCCTCCACTTT
CDR3 protein: CASSGTGGSPLHF

V gene: TRBV7-9
clone size: few
J gene: TRBJ1-2
D gene: TRBD1
CDR3 DNA: TGTGCCAGCAGCCAGAGCATGGGACAGGGGCCTACCTATGGCTACACCTTC
CDR3 protein: CASSQSMGQGPTYGYTF

V gene: TRBV5-6
clone size: .
J gene: TRBJ2-3
D gene: .
CDR3 DNA: TGTGCCAGCAGCTTGACCCCGGGGTGGGGAACAGATACGCAGTATTTT
CDR3 protein: CASSLTPGWGTDTQYF

V gene: TRBV18
clone size: .
J gene: TRBJ1-1
D gene: TRBD1
CDR3 DNA: TGTGCCAGCTCACCACAGGGGACAGGGATTGAAGCTTTCTTT
CDR3 protein: CASSPQGTGIEAFF

V gene: TRBV6-1
clone size: .
J gene: TRBJ2-1
D gene: TRBD2
CDR3 DNA: TGTGCCAGCAGTGAACAGCGGGAGGCGCAGTTCTTC
CDR3 protein: CASSEQREAQFF

V gene: TRBV27
clone size: many
J gene: TRBJ1-4
D gene: TRBD1
CDR3 DNA: TGTGCCAGCAGTCCTGATGGGACAGGCCGTGAAAAACTGTTTTTT
CDR3 protein: CASSPDGTGREKLFF

V gene: TRBV19
clone size: .
J gene: TRBJ1-6
D gene: .
CDR3 DNA: TGTGCCAGTAGCTTCCAGGGATTCTATAATTCACCCCTCCACTTT
CDR3 protein: CASSFQGFYNSPLHF

V gene: TRBV5-1
clone size: once
J gene: TRBJ2-1
D gene: .
CDR3 DNA: TGCGCCAGCAGCTTGGGCAGGGTAGATAATGAGCAGTTCTTC
CDR3 protein: CASSLGRVDNEQFF

V gene: TRBV24-1
clone size: .
J gene: TRBJ2-5
D gene: .
CDR3 DNA: TGTGCCACCAGTGAGGAGGAGACCCAGTACTTC
CDR3 protein: CATSEEETQYF

V gene: TRBV6-5
clone size: .
J gene: TRBJ1-2
D gene: .
CDR3 DNA: TGTGCCAGCAGCTCAGGGTTTGGCTACACCTTC
CDR3 protein: CASSSGFGYTF

V gene: TRBV5-4
clone size: few
J gene: TRBJ1-2
D gene: TRBD1
CDR3 DNA: TGTGCCAGCAGCCGAACGACAGGGTTGGGGGTCTATGGCTACACCTTC
CDR3 protein: CASSRTTGLGVYGYTF

V gene: TRBV4-1
clone size: .
J gene: TRBJ2-2
D gene: .
CDR3 DNA: TGCGCCAGCAGCCAACGGTCCGGAGGGCTTCCGAACACCGGGGAGCTGTTTTTT
CDR3 protein: CASSQRSGGLPNTGELFF

V gene: TRBV6-2/TRBV6-3
clone size: .
J gene: TRBJ2-1
D gene: TRBD2
CDR3 DNA: TGTGCCAGCAGTAACCTACTAGCGGGCTACAATGAGCAGTTCTTC
CDR3 protein: CASSNLLAGYNEQFF

V gene: TRBV7-2
clone size: .
J gene: TRBJ2-5
D gene: .
CDR3 DNA: TGTGCCAGCAGCCCAAACCCAGGGTTGTCACAGACCCAGTACTTC
CDR3 protein: CASSPNPGLSQTQYF

V gene: TRBV30
clone size: few
J gene: TRBJ1-3
D gene: TRBD1
CDR3 DNA: TGTGCCTGGTCCCCAGGGGGCCAGAGAAACACCATATATTTT
CDR3 protein: CAWSPGGQRNTIYF

V gene: TRBV5-1
clone size: .
J gene: TRBJ1-4
D gene: .
CDR3 DNA: TGCGCTAGCACGGCGGGGGCTGGTGAAAAACTGTTTTTT
CDR3 protein: CASTAGAGEKLFF

V gene: TRBV4-3
clone size: .
J gene: TRBJ1-3
D gene: TRBD1
CDR3 DNA: TGCGCCAGCAGCCAAGGGGACAGCTCTGGAAACACCATATATTTT
CDR3 protein: CASSQGDSSGNTIYF

V gene: TRBV9
clone size: .
J gene: TRBJ1-6
D gene: .
CDR3 DNA: TGTGCCAGCAGCGTAGGGGGGGGCACCCTCCACTTT
CDR3 protein: CASSVGGGTLHF

V gene: TRBV4-3
clone size: .
J gene: TRBJ2-2
D gene: TRBD1
CDR3 DNA: TGCGCCAGCAGCCAAGATCAGGGACAGTTTGGGGGGGAGCTGTTTTTT
CDR3 protein: CASSQDQGQFGGELFF

V gene: TRBV7-9
clone size: few
J gene: TRBJ2-4
D gene: TRBD1
CDR3 DNA: TGTGCCAGCAGCTTAGGGTTTAGGACAGGGGAAAACATTCAGTACTTC
CDR3 protein: CASSLGFRTGENIQYF

V gene: TRBV15
clone size: .
J gene: TRBJ2-5
D gene: TRBD1
CDR3 DNA: TGTGCCACCAGCAGAGTTGGGACAGGGATGATAGAGACCCAGTACTTC
CDR3 protein: CATSRVGTGMIETQYF

V gene: TRBV27
clone size: .
J gene: TRBJ1-3
D gene: TRBD1
CDR3 DNA: TGTGCCAGCAGTTCGGCAGGGGGCTTCTCTGGAAACACCATATATTTT
CDR3 protein: CASSSAGGFSGNTIYF

V gene: TRBV15
clone size: .
J gene: TRBJ2-7
D gene: .
CDR3 DNA: TGTGCCACCAGCAGAGATCCAAAGGGGGTCCCTAGCTCCTACGAGCAGTACTTC
CDR3 protein: CATSRDPKGVPSSYEQYF

V gene: TRBV12-3/TRBV12-4
clone size: .
J gene: TRBJ2-5
D gene: .
CDR3 DNA: TGTGCCAGCAGTACTCAAGAGACCCAGTACTTC
CDR3 protein: CASSTQETQYF

V gene: TRBV6-6
clone size: .
J gene: TRBJ2-7
D gene: TRBD2
CDR3 DNA: TGTGCCAGCTGTGATAGCGGGAGGATCGGGGGCGAGCAGTACTTC
CDR3 protein: CASCDSGRIGGEQYF

V gene: TRBV7-9
clone size: .
J gene: TRBJ1-2
D gene: TRBD1
CDR3 DNA: TGTGCCAGCAGGGCCCGGGACAGGTACGGCTACACCTTC
CDR3 protein: CASRARDRYGYTF

V gene: TRBV11-2
clone size: .
J gene: TRBJ1-1
D gene: TRBD1
CDR3 DNA: TGTGCCAGCAGCCACCACGGGACAGGGGGCTGGAACACTGAAGCTTTCTTT
CDR3 protein: CASSHHGTGGWNTEAFF

V gene: TRBV3-1/TRBV3-2
clone size: few
J gene: TRBJ2-1
D gene: .
CDR3 DNA: TGTGCCAGCAGCCAAGAAGGCCAGGGCTACAATGAGCAGTTCTTC
CDR3 protein: CASSQEGQGYNEQFF

V gene: TRBV5-1
clone size: .
J gene: TRBJ1-4
D gene: TRBD1
CDR3 DNA: TGCGCCAGCAGTCGGACAGGGGGCATTGAAAAACTGTTTTTT
CDR3 protein: CASSRTGGIEKLFF

V gene: TRBV4-1
clone size: .
J gene: TRBJ2-7
D gene: .
CDR3 DNA: TGCGCCAGCAGCCATTCCCAGGTTAGGGGTGTATCCTACGAGCAGTACTTC
CDR3 protein: CASSHSQVRGVSYEQYF

V gene: TRBV2
clone size: .
J gene: TRBJ1-5
D gene: .
CDR3 DNA: TGTGCCAGCAGTGAAGGGACAAGGCAGCCCCAGCATTTT
CDR3 protein: CASSEGTRQPQHF

V gene: TRBV5-6
clone size: .
J gene: TRBJ2-5
D gene: TRBD2
CDR3 DNA: TGTGCCAGCAGCCCGGAGGGCGGGAGAACGGAGACCCAGTACTTC
CDR3 protein: CASSPEGGRTETQYF

V gene: TRBV5-1
clone size: once
J gene: TRBJ1-2
D gene: .
CDR3 DNA: TGCGCCAGCAGCCCCCAGTGGGCTGACTATGGCTACACCTTC
CDR3 protein: CASSPQWADYGYTF

V gene: TRBV5-1
clone size: .
J gene: TRBJ2-1
D gene: TRBD2
CDR3 DNA: TGCGCCAGCAGCTTGCGGGAGGGGAATTACAATGAGCAGTTCTTC
CDR3 protein: CASSLREGNYNEQFF

V gene: TRBV7-9
clone size: .
J gene: TRBJ2-5
D gene: TRBD1
CDR3 DNA: TGTGCCAGCAGCTTAGCGTTCGGACAGGGCGTTGGAGAGACCCAGTACTTC
CDR3 protein: CASSLAFGQGVGETQYF